These 23 T cell receptor beta chains were all obtained from the same sample, sequenced in a study of a mutant IDH1 vaccine in newly diagnosed glioma. Time point in this sample: week 23, last vaccination. It was 300 ug of mutant IDH1 20-mer peptide that made up each vaccine dose, given with topical imiquimod. The assay was immunoSEQ multiplex PCR, and TCRdb's table has in-frame clones only and misses some. In the table there are 45,000 to 65,000 clones, about 81% of which are singletons. The antigens for these receptors are not known. Sequenced here: PBMCs, sampled from a glioma patient whose treatment included an IDH1 peptide vaccine. The receptors shown here come from a woman aged 40 to 49 with glioma. Some clones in this sample may be carry-over from other donors' samples.

The V and J genes are TRBV7-2 and TRBJ1-1, with no clear D. V shed 5 bases and J shed 4 bases, with 11 bases lying between them. The germline V gene has CDR1 SGHTA and CDR2 FQGNSA. The CDR3 is 13 amino acids. The CDR3 is CASSPPLGTEAFF. CDR3 coding DNA: TGTGCCAGCAGCCCACCCCTGGGCACTGAAGCTTTCTTT.

The V call is TRBV10-3, the J call TRBJ1-5, with unresolved D. Germline lookup yields CDR1 ENHRY and CDR2 SYGVKD. This CDR3 is built from 15 residues. The V end was cut by 3 bases, the J end by 7 bases, with 16 bases between. This CDR3 reads CAISDPGLIEQPQHF. CDR3 nucleotide sequence: TGTGCCATCAGTGATCCAGGTTTGATCGAGCAGCCCCAGCATTTT.

This chain connects TRBV25-1 to TRBJ2-2; perhaps TRBD2 as D (6 bases). Trimming removed 0 bases from V and 4 bases from J, with 6 bases in between. CDR1 is MGHDK, CDR2 SYGVNS, per germline. CDR3 size: 14 residues. The CDR3 DNA sequence: TGTGCCAGCAGTGAATACGGGGGCACCGGGGAGCTGTTTTTT. It codes for CASSEYGGTGELFF.

The sample holds a few counts of this clone. The rearrangement links TRBV12-5 to TRBJ1-2, with D unclear. The CDR3 sequence is 15 residues long. The V end lost 0 bases, the J end lost 7 bases, and 15 bases lay between the germline ends. CDR1 is LGHNT and CDR2 is FRNRAP in the germline V gene. The CDR3 DNA sequence: TGTGCTAGTGGTTTGGTACTTGGCGGGATCGGTGGCTACACCTTC. Translation: CASGLVLGGIGGYTF.

This rearrangement joins TRBV19 to TRBJ2-3; no firm D call. Trimming stripped 5 bases from V and 3 bases from J, with 6 bases between. This CDR3 comprises 12 residues. Per germline, CDR1 LNHDA and CDR2 SQIVND (reference sequence). CDR3 amino acids: CASSLVTDTQYF. CDR3 bases: TGTGCCAGTAGTTTAGTGACAGATACGCAGTATTTT.

This clone occurred once. V gene TRBV27 combines with J gene TRBJ1-6; maybe TRBD1 (5 bases). The CDR3 has 10 amino acids. Germline V gene lookup returns CDR1 MNHEY and CDR2 SMNVEV (reference sequence). The V and J ends lost 11 bases and 14 bases respectively, with 13 bases between them. The CDR3 sequence: CAPRAAALHF. As DNA, the CDR3 is TGTGCCCCCAGGGCCGCGGCCCTCCACTTT.

This clone appeared a single time. The V gene is TRBV5-8, the J gene TRBJ2-7, with 11 bases matching TRBD2. Trimming cost V 3 bases and J 12 bases; bases outside gene matches: 8. CDR1 SGHTS and CDR2 YDEGEE come from the germline V gene. The CDR3 length is 13 residues. CDR3 amino acids: CASSSFALAGVYF. CDR3 DNA: TGTGCCAGCAGCTCCTTCGCACTAGCGGGGGTGTACTTC.

This clone was seen only once. This chain's CDR3 is CAWRLAGGLEQYF. In DNA, the CDR3 is TGTGCCTGGAGACTAGCGGGGGGTTTAGAGCAGTACTTC. The rearrangement links TRBV30 to TRBJ2-7, with 12 bases matching TRBD2. J gave up 7 bases and V 3 bases, and 4 bases lay outside the gene matches. CDR3 length equals 13 residues. Germline lookup yields CDR1 GTSNPN and CDR2 SVGIG (reference sequence).

The chain recombines TRBV21-1 with TRBJ1-4. TRBV21-1 is marked as a pseudogene. This CDR3 spans 13 amino acids. CDR3 in amino acids: CARGGRANEKLFF. In DNA, the CDR3 is TGTGCCAGGGGGGGCAGGGCTAATGAAAAACTGTTTTTT.

The chain uses TRBV13 and TRBJ1-6; 7 bases line up with TRBD1. Germline V lookup: CDR1 PRHDT, CDR2 FYEKMQ (reference sequence). Unmatched junction bases numbered 4, after V lost 4 bases and J lost 7 bases. The CDR3 spans 14 residues. CDR3 in DNA: TGTGCCAGCAGCTCACCGGGACAGAATTCACCCCTCCACTTT. Protein product: CASSSPGQNSPLHF.

Only one count was recorded for this clone. The V call is TRBV10-3, the J call TRBJ1-1; D unresolved. From germline, CDR1 is ENHRY and CDR2 SYGVKD. V lost 10 bases and J lost 5, with 20 bases in between. The CDR3 extends over 14 amino acids. CDR3 coding DNA: TGTGCCAGCACCTTCACTGCTCCGGGGACTGAAGCTTTCTTT. This codes for CASTFTAPGTEAFF.

V usage is TRBV29-1 and J usage is TRBJ1-2; D ambiguous. The V and J ends lost 6 bases and 6 bases respectively, with 11 bases between them. CDR3 length equals 11 residues. Germline CDR1 reads SQVTM; CDR2 reads ANQGSEA. The CDR3 DNA sequence: TGCAGCGTCAAGTACTATAATGGCTACACCTTC. It specifies CSVKYYNGYTF.

The count of this clone is one. This sequence joins TRBV29-1 and TRBJ2-3; D is tentatively TRBD1 or TRBD2 (6 bases each). This CDR3 is 16 amino acids long. V gave up 3 bases and J gave up 4 bases, with 20 bases separating them. Looked up from germline, CDR1 is SQVTM and CDR2 is ANQGSEA. The CDR3 DNA follows: TGCAGCGTTGAGGTGGCTTTCGGGGGCGGGGCAGATACGCAGTATTTT. Translating it yields CSVEVAFGGGADTQYF.

The V gene is TRBV7-3, the J gene TRBJ2-1; D may be TRBD1 or TRBD2 (6 bases each). Germline V gene lookup returns CDR1 SGHTA and CDR2 FQGTGA. V lost 7 bases, J lost 7 bases, and 23 bases lay in between. The CDR3 has 16 residues. CDR3 amino acids: CASIRGGQRGLNEQFF. The DNA of the CDR3 is TGTGCCAGCATCCGAGGGGGGCAAAGGGGTTTAAATGAGCAGTTCTTC.

The V gene is TRBV29-1, the J gene TRBJ1-1; D ambiguous. Per germline, CDR1 SQVTM and CDR2 ANQGSEA. This CDR3 has 11 residues. Trimming left V 7 bases short and J 4 bases short, with 10 bases between. This chain's CDR3 is CSGATSTEAFF. CDR3 coding DNA: TGCAGCGGGGCAACGAGCACTGAAGCTTTCTTT.

J is TRBJ2-4 and V is TRBV11-2; D gene unclear. From germline, CDR1 is SGHAT and CDR2 FQNNGV. The V gene lost 5 bases and the J gene lost 6 bases, with 11 bases spanning the gap. This CDR3 has 13 residues. In DNA form, the CDR3 reads TGTGCCAGCAGCCCGAGCCCGGGAAACATTCAGTACTTC. Amino acid sequence: CASSPSPGNIQYF.

The chain couples TRBV19 to TRBJ1-1; maybe TRBD1 (5 bases). The CDR3 has 15 amino acids. Between the trimmed V and J ends, which lost 1 base and 1 base, there was a span of 10 bases. The germline gives CDR1 LNHDA, CDR2 SQIVND (reference sequence). The DNA for the CDR3 is TGTGCCAGTAGTATAGGGCCAGGGCGGAACACTGAAGCTTTCTTT. It translates to CASSIGPGRNTEAFF.

This clone was counted between two and nine times. The chain has TRBV2 and TRBJ1-5; D is unclear. Germline V gives CDR1 SNHLY, CDR2 FYNNEI. The CDR3 length is 13 residues. V lost 5 bases and J lost 7, with 12 bases in between. CDR3 sequence: CASSPGLGQPQHF. The CDR3 DNA reads as TGTGCCAGCAGTCCCGGACTGGGACAGCCCCAGCATTTT.

This clone has a single count. V usage is TRBV10-3 and J usage is TRBJ1-1, with D unresolved. The germline V gene has CDR1 ENHRY and CDR2 SYGVKD. With 6 bases removed from V and 3 bases from J, the gap between germline ends came to 11 bases. This CDR3 has 13 amino acids. CDR3 protein: CAISLWQDTEAFF. DNA for the CDR3: TGTGCCATCAGCCTTTGGCAGGACACTGAAGCTTTCTTT.

V usage is TRBV7-9 and J usage is TRBJ1-2; 8 nucleotides match TRBD1. The junction had 10 bases not matched to a gene; V was cut back by 4 bases and J by 6 bases. This CDR3 comprises 15 residues. Germline V CDR1 and CDR2: SEHNR, FQNEAQ (reference sequence). The CDR3 sequence: CASSSDRTGRNGYTF. The CDR3 DNA reads TGTGCCAGCAGCTCCGATCGGACAGGGAGGAATGGCTACACCTTC.

This clone was observed a single time. The V call is TRBV19, the J call TRBJ1-4; tentatively, D is TRBD1 (6 bases). Trimming pared 5 bases from V and 4 bases from J, leaving 14 bases between. This CDR3 is built from 15 residues. Per germline, CDR1 LNHDA and CDR2 SQIVND (reference sequence). The CDR3 DNA follows: TGTGCCAGTAGTCTACAGACAGGCGTTAATGAAAAACTGTTTTTT. As protein: CASSLQTGVNEKLFF. Full variable domain (outside the CDR3, taken from reference TRBV19 and TRBJ1-4): DGGITQSPKYLFRKEGQNVTLSCEQNLNHDAMYWYRQDPGQGLRLIYYSQIVNDFQKGDIAEGYSVSREKKESFPLTVTSAQKNPTAFYLCASSLQTGVNEKLFFGSGTQLSVL.

This chain uses TRBV15 with TRBJ1-5; a weak D match, TRBD1 (5 bases). The CDR3 extends over 15 amino acids. In germline, CDR1 is LNHNV, CDR2 YYDKDF (reference sequence). Trimming took off 6 bases at V and 7 bases at J, with 19 bases between the two ends. The DNA for the CDR3 is TGTGCCACCAGGGGTAGAGACAGTAGTGAGCAGCCCCAGCATTTT. Translation gives CATRGRDSSEQPQHF.

The gene calls are TRBV30 and TRBJ1-6; D remains unclear. Trimming stripped 3 bases from V and 7 bases from J, with 10 bases between. Germline CDR1 reads GTSNPN; CDR2 reads SVGIG (reference sequence). This CDR3 has 13 amino acids. CDR3 nucleotide sequence: TGTGCCTGGAGCTCTAGCGAGAATTCACCCCTCCACTTT. The encoded protein is CAWSSSENSPLHF.